A selection of T cell receptor beta chains follows, all from one sample in a study of blood T cells in healthy people across ages. From the 5' RACE reads, TCRdb called clonotypes with MiXCR, one entry per CDR3 protein. The profile shows 920,000 or so distinct CDR3 sequences, roughly 45% of them singletons. Sequenced sample: blood. The receptors derive from a woman in her fifties or sixties in good health. The CDR3 runs from the conserved cysteine through the conserved F or W. The order of the fields is V gene, clone size, J gene, D gene, CDR3 protein, CDR3 DNA. D genes are given only for firm matches. Size values are once, few and many counts, or a class for expanded clones, and some rows have none.

V gene: TRBV7-9
clone size: NA
J gene: TRBJ2-5
D gene: NA
CDR3 protein: CASSLHNNRGTQYF
CDR3 DNA: TGTGCCAGCAGCTTACATAACAATCGAGGGACCCAGTACTTC

V gene: TRBV29-1
clone size: few
J gene: TRBJ2-7
D gene: NA
CDR3 protein: CSVLRGYEQYF
CDR3 DNA: TGCAGCGTGCTCAGGGGTTACGAGCAGTACTTC

V gene: TRBV7-9
clone size: NA
J gene: TRBJ2-5
D gene: TRBD1
CDR3 protein: CASSDGTDQETQYF
CDR3 DNA: TGTGCCAGCAGCGATGGGACAGATCAAGAGACCCAGTACTTC

V gene: TRBV20-1
clone size: few
J gene: TRBJ2-1
D gene: NA
CDR3 protein: CSVKGLASYNEQFF
CDR3 DNA: TGCAGTGTCAAGGGACTTGCTTCCTACAATGAGCAGTTCTTC

V gene: TRBV4-1
clone size: NA
J gene: TRBJ2-5
D gene: TRBD2
CDR3 protein: CASSHRLAGGLRETQYF
CDR3 DNA: TGCGCCAGCAGCCACCGACTAGCGGGAGGGCTGAGAGAGACCCAGTACTTC

V gene: TRBV12-3/TRBV12-4
clone size: few
J gene: TRBJ2-7
D gene: TRBD2
CDR3 protein: CASRKLAGSYEQYF
CDR3 DNA: TGTGCCAGCAGAAAACTAGCGGGATCCTACGAGCAGTACTTC

V gene: TRBV20-1
clone size: NA
J gene: TRBJ2-7
D gene: TRBD2
CDR3 protein: CSARVAGGPHEQYF
CDR3 DNA: TGCAGTGCTAGGGTAGCGGGAGGGCCCCACGAGCAGTACTTC

V gene: TRBV4-2
clone size: NA
J gene: TRBJ2-1
D gene: TRBD2
CDR3 protein: CASSQDSGTSGGNEQFF
CDR3 DNA: TGTGCCAGCAGCCAAGACTCCGGGACTAGCGGTGGTAATGAGCAGTTCTTC

V gene: TRBV11-2
clone size: NA
J gene: TRBJ2-1
D gene: NA
CDR3 protein: CASTLGTPQEQFF
CDR3 DNA: TGTGCCAGCACCCTGGGTACCCCACAAGAGCAGTTCTTC

V gene: TRBV20-1
clone size: NA
J gene: TRBJ2-7
D gene: TRBD2
CDR3 protein: CSASRLAGLSYEQYF
CDR3 DNA: TGCAGTGCTAGCAGACTAGCGGGCCTCTCCTACGAGCAGTACTTC

V gene: TRBV27
clone size: few
J gene: TRBJ2-1
D gene: TRBD2
CDR3 protein: CASSLPGLAIWNEQFF
CDR3 DNA: TGTGCCAGCAGTTTACCGGGACTAGCGATCTGGAATGAGCAGTTCTTC

V gene: TRBV29-1
clone size: NA
J gene: TRBJ2-1
D gene: NA
CDR3 protein: CSGRTSAPNEQFF
CDR3 DNA: TGCAGCGGCCGTACCAGCGCACCCAATGAGCAGTTCTTC

V gene: TRBV15
clone size: NA
J gene: TRBJ1-5
D gene: NA
CDR3 protein: CATSRDHGRVNQPQHF
CDR3 DNA: TGTGCCACCAGCAGAGATCACGGCAGGGTCAATCAGCCCCAGCATTTT

V gene: TRBV10-3
clone size: few
J gene: TRBJ2-7
D gene: TRBD1
CDR3 protein: CAISESAGTASYEQYF
CDR3 DNA: TGTGCCATCAGTGAGTCAGCCGGGACAGCCTCCTACGAGCAGTACTTC

V gene: TRBV7-3
clone size: NA
J gene: TRBJ2-1
D gene: NA
CDR3 protein: CASSLTRQGEQFF
CDR3 DNA: TGTGCCAGCAGCTTAACGAGGCAGGGCGAGCAGTTCTTC

V gene: TRBV5-1
clone size: NA
J gene: TRBJ2-1
D gene: NA
CDR3 protein: CASSLAVGPGGNEQFF
CDR3 DNA: TGCGCCAGCAGCTTGGCCGTAGGGCCCGGGGGCAATGAGCAGTTCTTC

V gene: TRBV7-9
clone size: once
J gene: TRBJ2-5
D gene: TRBD2
CDR3 protein: CTSSRGTSGQETQYF
CDR3 DNA: TGTACCAGCAGCAGAGGGACTAGCGGCCAAGAGACCCAGTACTTC

V gene: TRBV5-1
clone size: NA
J gene: TRBJ2-1
D gene: NA
CDR3 protein: CASTPGDSGISYEQFF
CDR3 DNA: TGCGCCAGCACCCCGGGCGACTCGGGAATTTCCTACGAGCAGTTCTTC

V gene: TRBV29-1
clone size: NA
J gene: TRBJ2-2
D gene: TRBD2
CDR3 protein: CSVETSGRAGELFF
CDR3 DNA: TGCAGCGTGGAGACTAGCGGGAGGGCCGGGGAGCTGTTTTTT

V gene: TRBV20-1
clone size: few
J gene: TRBJ2-7
D gene: TRBD2
CDR3 protein: CSAHGRWGPSYEQYF
CDR3 DNA: TGCAGTGCCCACGGGAGGTGGGGACCCTCCTACGAGCAGTACTTC

V gene: TRBV28
clone size: NA
J gene: TRBJ2-7
D gene: TRBD2
CDR3 protein: CASSLYPSGMNEQYF
CDR3 DNA: TGTGCCAGCAGTTTATATCCTAGCGGGATGAACGAGCAGTACTTC

V gene: TRBV15
clone size: few
J gene: TRBJ1-2
D gene: NA
CDR3 protein: CATSRDTLYGYTF
CDR3 DNA: TGTGCCACCAGCAGAGACACGCTTTATGGCTACACCTTC

V gene: TRBV6-1
clone size: NA
J gene: TRBJ2-4
D gene: TRBD1
CDR3 protein: CASSGDRGYGIQYF
CDR3 DNA: TGTGCCAGCAGTGGGGACAGGGGCTATGGCATTCAGTACTTC

V gene: TRBV27
clone size: few
J gene: TRBJ2-7
D gene: TRBD2
CDR3 protein: CASSLGGRASEQYF
CDR3 DNA: TGTGCCAGCAGTTTAGGTGGGAGGGCCAGCGAGCAGTACTTC

V gene: TRBV5-6
clone size: NA
J gene: TRBJ1-2
D gene: NA
CDR3 protein: CASSGPGPVYGYTF
CDR3 DNA: TGTGCCAGCAGCGGCCCGGGGCCTGTCTATGGCTACACCTTC

V gene: TRBV27
clone size: NA
J gene: TRBJ2-7
D gene: NA
CDR3 protein: CASSLRGIDEQYF
CDR3 DNA: TGTGCCAGCAGTCTGAGGGGGATTGACGAGCAGTACTTC

V gene: TRBV25-1
clone size: once
J gene: TRBJ1-5
D gene: TRBD1
CDR3 protein: CASSGQGFNQPQHF
CDR3 DNA: TGTGCCAGCAGTGGACAGGGCTTCAATCAGCCCCAGCATTTT

V gene: TRBV9
clone size: NA
J gene: TRBJ2-1
D gene: NA
CDR3 protein: CASSVPGNEQFF
CDR3 DNA: TGTGCCAGCAGCGTACCGGGCAATGAGCAGTTCTTC

V gene: TRBV7-9
clone size: few
J gene: TRBJ1-2
D gene: NA
CDR3 protein: CASSSIGKGVNGYTF
CDR3 DNA: TGTGCCAGCAGCTCCATAGGAAAGGGGGTGAATGGCTACACCTTC

V gene: TRBV10-3
clone size: NA
J gene: TRBJ1-3
D gene: NA
CDR3 protein: CAISTGGNTIYF
CDR3 DNA: TGTGCCATCAGTACCGGAGGAAACACCATATATTTT

V gene: TRBV6-2/TRBV6-3
clone size: few
J gene: TRBJ1-2
D gene: TRBD1
CDR3 protein: CASSPRQGSYGYTF
CDR3 DNA: TGTGCCAGCAGTCCCCGACAGGGGTCCTATGGCTACACCTTC

V gene: TRBV27
clone size: NA
J gene: TRBJ2-1
D gene: NA
CDR3 protein: CASSFGPEQFF
CDR3 DNA: TGTGCCAGCAGTTTTGGGCCAGAGCAGTTCTTC

V gene: TRBV20-1
clone size: NA
J gene: TRBJ2-3
D gene: NA
CDR3 protein: CSVRRRGLTDTQYF
CDR3 DNA: TGCAGTGTGAGACGGCGGGGTCTCACAGATACGCAGTATTTT

V gene: TRBV2
clone size: NA
J gene: TRBJ2-7
D gene: TRBD2
CDR3 protein: CASSEQASGRTIYEQYF
CDR3 DNA: TGTGCCAGCAGTGAACAGGCTAGCGGGAGGACCATTTACGAGCAGTACTTC